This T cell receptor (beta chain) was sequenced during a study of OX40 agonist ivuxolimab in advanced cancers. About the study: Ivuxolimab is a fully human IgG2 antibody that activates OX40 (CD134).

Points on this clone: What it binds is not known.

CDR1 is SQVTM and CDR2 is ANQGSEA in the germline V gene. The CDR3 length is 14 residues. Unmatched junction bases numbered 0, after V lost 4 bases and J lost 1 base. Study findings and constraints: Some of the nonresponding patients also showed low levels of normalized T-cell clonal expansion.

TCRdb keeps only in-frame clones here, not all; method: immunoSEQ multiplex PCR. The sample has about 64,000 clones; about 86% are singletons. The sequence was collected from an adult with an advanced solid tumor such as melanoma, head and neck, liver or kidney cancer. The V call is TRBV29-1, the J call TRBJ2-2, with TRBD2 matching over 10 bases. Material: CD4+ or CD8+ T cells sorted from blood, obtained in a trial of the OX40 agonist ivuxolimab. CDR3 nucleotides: TGCAGCGTTGGGACTAGCGGGAACACCGGGGAGCTGTTTTTT. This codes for CSVGTSGNTGELFF.